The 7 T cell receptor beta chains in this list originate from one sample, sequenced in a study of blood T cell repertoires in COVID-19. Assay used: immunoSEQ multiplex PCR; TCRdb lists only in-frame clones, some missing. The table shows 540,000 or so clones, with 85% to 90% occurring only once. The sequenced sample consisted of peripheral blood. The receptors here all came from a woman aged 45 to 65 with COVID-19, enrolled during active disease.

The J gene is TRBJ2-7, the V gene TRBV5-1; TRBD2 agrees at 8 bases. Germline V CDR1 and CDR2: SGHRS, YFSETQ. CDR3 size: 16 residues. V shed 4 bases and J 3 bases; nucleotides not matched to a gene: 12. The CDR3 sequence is CASSPGGGFLLYEQYF. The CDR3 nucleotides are TGCGCCAGCAGCCCCGGGGGGGGTTTTCTACTCTACGAGCAGTACTTC.

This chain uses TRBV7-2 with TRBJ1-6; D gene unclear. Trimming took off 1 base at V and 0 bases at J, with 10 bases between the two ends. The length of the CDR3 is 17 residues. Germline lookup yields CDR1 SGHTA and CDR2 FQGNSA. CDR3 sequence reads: CASSLEVGSSYNSPLHF. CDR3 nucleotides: TGTGCCAGCAGCTTAGAGGTTGGGAGCTCCTATAATTCACCCCTCCACTTT.

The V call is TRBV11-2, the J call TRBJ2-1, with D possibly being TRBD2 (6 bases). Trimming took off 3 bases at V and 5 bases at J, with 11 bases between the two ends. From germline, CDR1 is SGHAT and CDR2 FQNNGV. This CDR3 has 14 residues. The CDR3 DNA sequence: TGTGCCAGCAGCTTGATCGGGGGAAACAATGAGCAGTTCTTC. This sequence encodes CASSLIGGNNEQFF.

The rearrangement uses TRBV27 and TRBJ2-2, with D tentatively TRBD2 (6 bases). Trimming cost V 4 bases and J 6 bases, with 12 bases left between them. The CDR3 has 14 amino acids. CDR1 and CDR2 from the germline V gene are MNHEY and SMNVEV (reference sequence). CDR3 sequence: CASSSGLRPGELFF. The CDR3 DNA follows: TGTGCCAGCAGTTCGGGACTCCGGCCCGGGGAGCTGTTTTTT.

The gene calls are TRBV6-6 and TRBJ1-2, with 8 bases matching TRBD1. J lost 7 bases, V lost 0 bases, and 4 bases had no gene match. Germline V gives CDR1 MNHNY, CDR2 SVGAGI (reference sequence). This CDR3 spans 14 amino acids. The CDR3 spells CASSYSQGASGYTF. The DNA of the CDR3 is TGTGCCAGCAGTTACTCCCAGGGGGCAAGTGGCTACACCTTC.

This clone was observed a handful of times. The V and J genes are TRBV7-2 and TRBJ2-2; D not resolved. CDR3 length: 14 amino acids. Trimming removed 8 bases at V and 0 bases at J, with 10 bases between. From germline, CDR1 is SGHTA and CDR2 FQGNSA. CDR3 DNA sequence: TGTGCCAGCTCAAGACGGGCGAACACCGGGGAGCTGTTTTTT. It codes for CASSRRANTGELFF.

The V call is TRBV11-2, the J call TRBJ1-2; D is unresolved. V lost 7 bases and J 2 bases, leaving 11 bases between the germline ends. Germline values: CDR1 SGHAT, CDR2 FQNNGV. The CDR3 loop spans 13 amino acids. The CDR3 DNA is TGTGCCAGCACCCCTACAGTGAACTATGGCTACACCTTC. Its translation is CASTPTVNYGYTF. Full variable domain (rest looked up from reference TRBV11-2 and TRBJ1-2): EAGVAQSPRYKIIEKRQSVAFWCNPISGHATLYWYQQILGQGPKLLIQFQNNGVVDDSQLPKDRFSAERLKGVDSTLKIQPAKLEDSAVYLCASTPTVNYGYTFGSGTRLTVV.